This is a list of T cell receptor beta chains from one sample in a study of post-analysis software for immune sequencing data. TCRdb reanalysed the PCR reads using MiXCR and keeps one entry per CDR3 protein. The profile shows more than 500,000 distinct CDR3 sequences, around 36% of them singletons. What was sequenced was blood. All receptors derive from a girl between 2 and 17 years old with multiple sclerosis. Each CDR3 is given with its conserved first and last residue. The D gene is left open where the match is weak. Clone size is not always given. Where it is, it says once, few, many or a class for expanded clones.

J gene: TRBJ2-1; clone size: -; V gene: TRBV20-1; D gene: -; CDR3 protein: CSQTGYNEQFF; CDR3 DNA: TGCAGCCAGACTGGCTACAATGAGCAGTTCTTC
J gene: TRBJ2-3; clone size: -; V gene: TRBV5-8; D gene: -; CDR3 protein: CASSLSRGTQYF; CDR3 DNA: TGTGCCAGCAGCTTGTCTCGCGGTACGCAGTATTTT
J gene: TRBJ2-6; clone size: many; V gene: TRBV5-5; D gene: TRBD2; CDR3 protein: CASSWGGTGANVLTF; CDR3 DNA: TGTGCCAGCAGCTGGGGGGGGACTGGGGCCAACGTCCTGACTTTC
J gene: TRBJ2-3; clone size: -; V gene: TRBV4-1; D gene: -; CDR3 protein: CASSQELRGDTQYF; CDR3 DNA: TGCGCCAGCAGCCAAGAACTACGGGGGGATACGCAGTATTTT
J gene: TRBJ2-5; clone size: -; V gene: TRBV21-1; D gene: -; CDR3 protein: CASTPGMFQETQYF; CDR3 DNA: TGTGCCAGCACCCCAGGGATGTTCCAAGAGACCCAGTACTTC
J gene: TRBJ1-2; clone size: -; V gene: TRBV7-9; D gene: -; CDR3 protein: CASSSTLGRTYGYTF; CDR3 DNA: TGTGCCAGCAGCTCCACTCTGGGGCGGACCTATGGCTACACCTTC
J gene: TRBJ2-3; clone size: -; V gene: TRBV5-1; D gene: -; CDR3 protein: CASSPWTRSTDTQYF; CDR3 DNA: TGCGCCAGCAGCCCGTGGACACGGAGCACAGATACGCAGTATTTT
J gene: TRBJ2-5; clone size: few; V gene: TRBV20-1; D gene: TRBD2; CDR3 protein: CSARAGGSETQYF; CDR3 DNA: TGCAGTGCTAGAGCGGGGGGGAGCGAGACCCAGTACTTC
J gene: TRBJ2-2; clone size: -; V gene: TRBV20-1; D gene: -; CDR3 protein: CSAGAGNTGELFF; CDR3 DNA: TGCAGTGCTGGGGCTGGCAACACCGGGGAGCTGTTTTTT
J gene: TRBJ2-3; clone size: many; V gene: TRBV29-1; D gene: TRBD2; CDR3 protein: CSVSASGGADTQYF; CDR3 DNA: TGCAGCGTTTCCGCCAGCGGGGGGGCAGATACGCAGTATTTT
J gene: TRBJ1-2; clone size: -; V gene: TRBV5-1; D gene: TRBD1; CDR3 protein: CASSLKGQGGVYGYTF; CDR3 DNA: TGCGCCAGCAGCTTGAAGGGACAGGGGGGTGTCTATGGCTACACCTTC
J gene: TRBJ1-4; clone size: -; V gene: TRBV25-1; D gene: -; CDR3 protein: CASSPRSLGFNEKLFF; CDR3 DNA: TGTGCCAGCAGTCCGCGCTCCCTCGGTTTCAATGAAAAACTGTTTTTT
J gene: TRBJ2-5; clone size: -; V gene: TRBV29-1; D gene: -; CDR3 protein: CSVELEETQYF; CDR3 DNA: TGCAGCGTTGAGTTGGAAGAGACCCAGTACTTC
J gene: TRBJ2-2; clone size: -; V gene: TRBV12-3/TRBV12-4; D gene: -; CDR3 protein: CATGAVNTGELFF; CDR3 DNA: TGTGCCACCGGGGCAGTGAACACCGGGGAGCTGTTTTTT
J gene: TRBJ1-2; clone size: -; V gene: TRBV5-4; D gene: -; CDR3 protein: CASSLNGNYGYTF; CDR3 DNA: TGTGCCAGCAGCTTGAACGGAAACTATGGCTACACCTTC
J gene: TRBJ2-7; clone size: many; V gene: TRBV10-3; D gene: -; CDR3 protein: CAISESIGSAYEQYF; CDR3 DNA: TGTGCCATCAGTGAGTCGATCGGCAGCGCCTACGAGCAGTACTTC
J gene: TRBJ2-7; clone size: few; V gene: TRBV15; D gene: TRBD1; CDR3 protein: CATSRGGTGNHEQYF; CDR3 DNA: TGTGCCACCAGCAGAGGCGGGACAGGTAACCACGAGCAGTACTTC
J gene: TRBJ2-1; clone size: -; V gene: TRBV6-6; D gene: -; CDR3 protein: CASSYGIQQGAYNEQFF; CDR3 DNA: TGTGCCAGCAGTTACGGGATACAGCAGGGCGCCTACAATGAGCAGTTCTTC
J gene: TRBJ2-3; clone size: -; V gene: TRBV27; D gene: -; CDR3 protein: CASRTAMDTQYF; CDR3 DNA: TGTGCCAGCAGAACAGCTATGGATACGCAGTATTTT
J gene: TRBJ2-1; clone size: -; V gene: TRBV20-1; D gene: TRBD2; CDR3 protein: CSAIQTSGVGREQFF; CDR3 DNA: TGCAGTGCTATCCAAACTAGCGGGGTAGGTCGTGAGCAGTTCTTC
J gene: TRBJ2-3; clone size: few; V gene: TRBV7-9; D gene: -; CDR3 protein: CASSPLGGLVDTQYF; CDR3 DNA: TGTGCCAGCAGCCCGCTGGGGGGGCTGGTAGATACGCAGTATTTT
J gene: TRBJ1-1; clone size: -; V gene: TRBV29-1; D gene: -; CDR3 protein: CSGRDPSTEAFF; CDR3 DNA: TGCAGCGGTAGGGACCCTTCGACAGAAGCTTTCTTT
J gene: TRBJ2-2; clone size: -; V gene: TRBV7-3; D gene: TRBD1; CDR3 protein: CASSLTGTTGELFF; CDR3 DNA: TGTGCCAGCAGCTTGACAGGGACCACCGGGGAGCTGTTTTTT
J gene: TRBJ1-5; clone size: once; V gene: TRBV7-2; D gene: -; CDR3 protein: CASSLMSRQALAGNQPQHF; CDR3 DNA: TGTGCCAGCAGCTTAATGAGCCGGCAAGCCCTGGCTGGTAATCAGCCCCAGCATTTT
J gene: TRBJ2-3; clone size: many; V gene: TRBV20-1; D gene: -; CDR3 protein: CSARDHVGGRPDTQYF; CDR3 DNA: TGCAGTGCTAGAGACCATGTCGGCGGCAGACCAGATACGCAGTATTTT
J gene: TRBJ2-3; clone size: few; V gene: TRBV12-3/TRBV12-4; D gene: -; CDR3 protein: CASSFGPDTQYF; CDR3 DNA: TGTGCCAGCAGTTTCGGACCAGATACGCAGTATTTT
J gene: TRBJ1-6; clone size: -; V gene: TRBV3-1; D gene: TRBD1; CDR3 protein: CASSVRGGDRNSPLHF; CDR3 DNA: TGTGCCAGCAGCGTCCGCGGGGGGGACAGAAATTCACCCCTCCACTTT
J gene: TRBJ2-5; clone size: few; V gene: TRBV10-3; D gene: TRBD1; CDR3 protein: CAISESNRGTETQYF; CDR3 DNA: TGTGCCATCAGTGAGTCGAACAGGGGAACGGAGACCCAGTACTTC
J gene: TRBJ2-1; clone size: -; V gene: TRBV3-1; D gene: -; CDR3 protein: CASSQRGGNRLEQFF; CDR3 DNA: TGTGCCAGCAGCCAAAGGGGCGGGAATCGCCTTGAGCAGTTCTTC
J gene: TRBJ1-2; clone size: -; V gene: TRBV7-2; D gene: TRBD1; CDR3 protein: CASSWGTGAGYTF; CDR3 DNA: TGTGCCAGCAGCTGGGGGACAGGAGCCGGCTACACCTTC
J gene: TRBJ1-2; clone size: -; V gene: TRBV4-1; D gene: -; CDR3 protein: CASSQDGEPRPFYGYTF; CDR3 DNA: TGCGCCAGCAGCCAAGATGGGGAACCCAGACCCTTCTATGGCTACACCTTC
J gene: TRBJ2-7; clone size: -; V gene: TRBV7-2; D gene: TRBD1; CDR3 protein: CASSLAPGTGGNGQYF; CDR3 DNA: TGTGCCAGCAGCTTAGCGCCCGGGACAGGGGGAAACGGGCAGTACTTC
J gene: TRBJ2-3; clone size: few; V gene: TRBV20-1; D gene: TRBD2; CDR3 protein: CSALRTSGGPGTDTQYF; CDR3 DNA: TGCAGTGCCCTGCGGACTAGCGGGGGGCCCGGCACAGATACGCAGTATTTT
J gene: TRBJ2-3; clone size: few; V gene: TRBV12-3/TRBV12-4; D gene: -; CDR3 protein: CASSLRTITDTQYF; CDR3 DNA: TGTGCCAGCAGTCTCAGGACCATCACAGATACGCAGTATTTT
J gene: TRBJ1-5; clone size: once; V gene: TRBV10-3; D gene: -; CDR3 protein: CAISESAGLGNQPQHF; CDR3 DNA: TGTGCCATCAGTGAGTCGGCAGGGTTGGGCAATCAGCCCCAGCATTTT
J gene: TRBJ2-1; clone size: -; V gene: TRBV13; D gene: TRBD1; CDR3 protein: CASSLGDRGEQFF; CDR3 DNA: TGTGCCAGCAGCTTAGGGGACAGGGGTGAGCAGTTCTTC
J gene: TRBJ2-5; clone size: few; V gene: TRBV10-3; D gene: TRBD1; CDR3 protein: CAIRPGQADGETQYF; CDR3 DNA: TGTGCCATCAGGCCGGGACAGGCCGACGGTGAGACCCAGTACTTC
J gene: TRBJ2-1; clone size: -; V gene: TRBV12-3/TRBV12-4; D gene: TRBD2; CDR3 protein: CASSRPGAGGLLSYNEQFF; CDR3 DNA: TGTGCCAGCAGTCGCCCCGGGGCGGGGGGGCTCTTGTCCTACAATGAGCAGTTCTTC
J gene: TRBJ1-2; clone size: -; V gene: TRBV14; D gene: -; CDR3 protein: CASSQHDRPNYGYTF; CDR3 DNA: TGTGCCAGCAGCCAACACGACAGACCCAACTATGGCTACACCTTC
J gene: TRBJ1-2; clone size: few; V gene: TRBV5-8; D gene: -; CDR3 protein: CASSLPPDYGYTF; CDR3 DNA: TGTGCCAGCAGCTTGCCCCCGGACTATGGCTACACCTTC
J gene: TRBJ2-7; clone size: -; V gene: TRBV20-1; D gene: TRBD2; CDR3 protein: CSATGGGPYEQYF; CDR3 DNA: TGCAGTGCCACAGGCGGGGGACCGTACGAGCAGTACTTC
J gene: TRBJ2-3; clone size: few; V gene: TRBV28; D gene: TRBD2; CDR3 protein: CASSSLAGGPSSTDTQYF; CDR3 DNA: TGTGCCAGCAGTTCATTGGCGGGGGGCCCTTCTAGCACAGATACGCAGTATTTT
J gene: TRBJ2-5; clone size: -; V gene: TRBV25-1; D gene: -; CDR3 protein: CASSVRDNSQETQYF; CDR3 DNA: TGTGCCAGCAGTGTCCGGGATAATTCTCAAGAGACCCAGTACTTC
J gene: TRBJ2-3; clone size: -; V gene: TRBV29-1; D gene: -; CDR3 protein: CSVEAFRGSTDTQYF; CDR3 DNA: TGCAGCGTTGAAGCCTTTCGAGGATCCACAGATACGCAGTATTTT
J gene: TRBJ2-7; clone size: -; V gene: TRBV7-8; D gene: TRBD2; CDR3 protein: CASSLPRSTSESSYEQYF; CDR3 DNA: TGTGCCAGCAGCTTACCCCGTTCTACTAGCGAGTCCTCCTACGAGCAGTACTTC
J gene: TRBJ1-2; clone size: -; V gene: TRBV20-1; D gene: TRBD1; CDR3 protein: CSARPGTGAYGYTF; CDR3 DNA: TGCAGTGCTAGACCTGGGACAGGAGCCTATGGCTACACCTTC
J gene: TRBJ2-3; clone size: few; V gene: TRBV6-4; D gene: TRBD1; CDR3 protein: CASRSGTGGIDTQYF; CDR3 DNA: TGTGCCAGCAGATCCGGGACAGGGGGTATAGATACGCAGTATTTT
J gene: TRBJ1-2; clone size: -; V gene: TRBV4-1; D gene: -; CDR3 protein: CASSQEAPGTFNYGYTF; CDR3 DNA: TGCGCCAGCAGCCAAGAGGCCCCAGGAACCTTTAACTATGGCTACACCTTC
J gene: TRBJ2-3; clone size: -; V gene: TRBV11-2; D gene: -; CDR3 protein: CASSFPASSTDTQYF; CDR3 DNA: TGTGCCAGCAGTTTCCCCGCTTCTAGCACAGATACGCAGTATTTT
J gene: TRBJ2-5; clone size: few; V gene: TRBV18; D gene: -; CDR3 protein: CASSPRSGLGETQYF; CDR3 DNA: TGTGCCAGCTCACCACGAAGCGGACTGGGGGAGACCCAGTACTTC
J gene: TRBJ1-1; clone size: few; V gene: TRBV10-3; D gene: -; CDR3 protein: CAISGRVTDTEAFF; CDR3 DNA: TGTGCCATCAGTGGCCGCGTTACCGACACTGAAGCTTTCTTT
J gene: TRBJ1-1; clone size: few; V gene: TRBV6-5; D gene: TRBD1; CDR3 protein: CASSHRGQNTEAFF; CDR3 DNA: TGTGCCAGCAGCCACAGGGGTCAGAACACTGAAGCTTTCTTT
J gene: TRBJ2-7; clone size: few; V gene: TRBV5-6; D gene: -; CDR3 protein: CASSLPGWYEQYF; CDR3 DNA: TGTGCCAGCAGCTTGCCGGGGTGGTACGAGCAGTACTTC
J gene: TRBJ2-1; clone size: many; V gene: TRBV3-1; D gene: -; CDR3 protein: CASSQEGVSYNEQFF; CDR3 DNA: TGTGCCAGCAGCCAAGAAGGGGTCTCCTACAATGAGCAGTTCTTC
J gene: TRBJ2-1; clone size: -; V gene: TRBV20-1; D gene: -; CDR3 protein: CSARDPSYNEQFF; CDR3 DNA: TGCAGTGCTAGAGATCCGTCCTACAATGAGCAGTTCTTC
J gene: TRBJ2-1; clone size: many; V gene: TRBV29-1; D gene: TRBD1; CDR3 protein: CSAPTGGNEQFF; CDR3 DNA: TGCAGCGCCCCGACAGGGGGTAATGAGCAGTTCTTC
J gene: TRBJ2-5; clone size: few; V gene: TRBV5-6; D gene: TRBD1; CDR3 protein: CASSGTGAETQYF; CDR3 DNA: TGTGCCAGCAGCGGTACAGGGGCGGAGACCCAGTACTTC